These 16 T cell receptor beta chains originate from one sample sequenced in a study of T-cell reconstitution after alpha-beta-depleted transplantation in children. The library targeted TCRbeta and was prepared with unique molecular identifiers. TCRdb re-analysed the PCR reads in MiXCR, keeping a single row per CDR3 protein. The repertoire holds under 150,000 distinct CDR3 sequences, roughly 9% seen once, with about 25% in the top ten. Material: PBMCs, mostly from graft donor cells, obtained 180 days after TCRalphabeta/CD19-depleted stem cell transplant. The receptors were gathered from a girl under two years old who had a stem cell transplant for combined immunodeficiency, so the T cells may come from the graft donor.

This clonotype was counted ten times or more. This sequence joins TRBV10-3 and TRBJ2-1; 10 bases match TRBD2. CDR1 is ENHRY and CDR2 is SYGVKD in the germline V gene. V trimming: 6 bases; J trimming: 4 bases; junction bases outside the gene matches: 9. The CDR3 consists of 16 residues. The CDR3 sequence is CAIRGTSAPRYNEQFF. The CDR3, as DNA: TGTGCCATCAGGGGGACTAGCGCCCCACGTTACAATGAGCAGTTCTTC.

This clonotype has only one observation. The CDR3 here is CAWRTFMNTEAFF. In DNA, the CDR3 is TGTGCCTGGAGGACATTCATGAACACTGAAGCTTTCTTT. This rearrangement joins TRBV30 to TRBJ1-1; no definite D call. Germline V lookup: CDR1 GTSNPN, CDR2 SVGIG (reference sequence). The CDR3 is made up of 13 amino acids. V dropped 3 bases and J dropped 0 bases, with 8 bases sitting between them.

The chain employs TRBV5-1 and TRBJ1-2, with TRBD1 matching over 9 bases. CDR1 is SGHRS and CDR2 is YFSETQ in the germline V gene. The J segment lost 4 bases and the V segment lost 1 base, leaving 2 bases of the junction unmatched. This CDR3 has 14 residues. In DNA, the CDR3 is TGCGCCAGCAGCTTGACAGGGGGCTTCTATGGCTACACCTTC. Its translation is CASSLTGGFYGYTF.

This clonotype has a count of ten or more. The CDR3 loop reads CASSFGQANTEAFF. The CDR3 DNA sequence: TGTGCCAGCAGCTTCGGACAGGCGAACACTGAAGCTTTCTTT. The chain has TRBV11-1 and TRBJ1-1, with 7 bases matching TRBD1. Germline CDR1 is SGHAT and CDR2 is FQDESV (reference sequence). Trimming cost V 3 bases and J 1 base; bases outside gene matches: 2. This CDR3 comprises 14 residues.

This clonotype showed up many times. The rearrangement uses TRBV5-1 and TRBJ2-3; weak D call: TRBD2 (5 bases). The germline V gene encodes CDR1 SGHRS and CDR2 YFSETQ. The CDR3 loop spans 14 amino acids. V lost 3 bases and J lost 4, with 12 bases in between. The CDR3 DNA is TGCGCCAGCAGCTCGGGGTTCGTCCCAGATACGCAGTATTTT. This encodes CASSSGFVPDTQYF.

This clonotype came up a few times. The chain's CDR3 is CASSFGAGGMDEQYF. Here the CDR3 DNA reads TGTGCCAGCAGTTTTGGGGCCGGGGGAATGGACGAGCAGTACTTC. The chain links TRBV27 to TRBJ2-7; weak D call: TRBD2 (6 bases). The CDR3 spans 15 residues. V dropped 3 bases and J dropped 5 bases, with 17 bases sitting between them. The germline gives CDR1 MNHEY, CDR2 SMNVEV (reference sequence).

This clonotype was counted between two and nine times. The V and J genes are TRBV25-1 and TRBJ2-2; D not resolved. This CDR3 spans 11 amino acids. Germline-derived CDR1 and CDR2 are MGHDK and SYGVNS. V was trimmed by 3 bases and J by 6 bases, leaving 2 bases between them. The CDR3 DNA follows: TGTGCCAGCAGTGACTCCGGGGAGCTGTTTTTT. It codes for CASSDSGELFF.

The rearrangement joins TRBV29-1 to TRBJ2-1; TRBD2 aligns across 9 bases. Germline V gene sequence: CDR1 SQVTM, CDR2 ANQGSEA. The CDR3 runs 16 residues. The junction had 10 bases not matched to a gene; V was cut back by 6 bases and J by 1 base. The CDR3 here is CSVLGRRGGSYNEQFF. The CDR3 region has the DNA TGCAGCGTACTAGGTCGGCGGGGGGGGTCCTACAATGAGCAGTTCTTC.

This clonotype was picked up a small number of times. The chain recombines TRBV6-1 with TRBJ2-1; 7 bases fit TRBD1. In germline, CDR1 is MNHNS, CDR2 SASEGT. The CDR3 is 13 residues long. V lost 7 bases to trimming and J lost 1 base; unmatched junction nucleotides: 1. This chain's CDR3 is CASMGQSYNEQFF. The CDR3 coding sequence is TGTGCCAGCATGGGACAGTCCTACAATGAGCAGTTCTTC.

This clonotype was detected a few times. V gene TRBV5-6 combines with J gene TRBJ1-1; TRBD1 matches 7 bases. Germline V lookup: CDR1 SGHDT, CDR2 YYEEEE. The ends lost 2 bases at V and 0 bases at J; junction bases unmatched: 4. The CDR3 runs to 15 residues. The CDR3 loop reads CASSFLGTVNTEAFF. DNA of the CDR3: TGTGCCAGCAGCTTCCTGGGGACAGTGAACACTGAAGCTTTCTTT.

This clonotype was recorded a few times. V is TRBV20-1 and J is TRBJ1-3; no definite D call. The germline V gene has CDR1 DFQATT and CDR2 SNEGSKA (reference sequence). V was cut by 2 bases and J by 6 bases, with 11 bases left in between. The CDR3 runs to 13 residues. The CDR3 region is CSARQHNSNTIYF. As DNA, the CDR3 is TGCAGTGCTAGACAACATAACTCAAACACCATATATTTT.

This clonotype appeared a few times. V and J are TRBV6-6 and TRBJ1-1; no clear D gene. Trimming cost V 5 bases and J 3 bases, with 7 bases left between them. Germline V gene sequence: CDR1 MNHNY, CDR2 SVGAGI (reference sequence). The CDR3 runs 12 residues. This CDR3 is CASSPVDTEAFF. CDR3 DNA sequence: TGTGCCAGCAGTCCCGTGGACACTGAAGCTTTCTTT.

This clonotype has just a few counts. Written as DNA, the CDR3 is TGCAGTGCTCACTCCCCGGGTGGAGATACGCAGTATTTT. It codes for CSAHSPGGDTQYF. This sequence joins TRBV20-1 and TRBJ2-3; D gene unclear. Germline V gene lookup returns CDR1 DFQATT and CDR2 SNEGSKA (reference sequence). This CDR3 has 13 residues. V was trimmed by 5 bases and J by 5 bases, leaving 14 bases between them.

The sample holds many counts of this clonotype. The J gene is TRBJ2-7, the V gene TRBV28; unclear D gene. This CDR3 has 12 residues. Trimming pared 3 bases from V and 0 bases from J, leaving 3 bases between. CDR1 is MDHEN, CDR2 SYDVKM, per germline. CDR3 region: CASSFSSYEQYF. DNA of the CDR3: TGTGCCAGCAGTTTCAGCTCCTACGAGCAGTACTTC.

This clonotype was seen more than once but under ten times. The rearrangement uses TRBV2 and TRBJ2-7, with 7 positions matching TRBD2. Germline loops: CDR1 SNHLY, CDR2 FYNNEI. The CDR3 covers 13 residues. The V segment lost 8 bases and the J segment 0 bases; nucleotides outside the gene matches: 4. The CDR3 sequence: CASRGGYSYEQYF. The CDR3 nucleotides are TGTGCCAGCCGCGGGGGATACTCCTACGAGCAGTACTTC.

The chain employs TRBV10-3 and TRBJ1-2; D remains unclear. The CDR3 is made up of 13 amino acids. The germline V gene has CDR1 ENHRY and CDR2 SYGVKD. Deletions cut 4 bases from V and 8 bases from J, with 14 bases between. The CDR3 loop reads CAISVWVSEGYTF. The DNA of the CDR3 is TGTGCCATCAGTGTCTGGGTATCGGAGGGCTACACCTTC.